Sequencing of this TCR beta chain was carried out in a study of blood T cell repertoires in COVID-19. In the authors' workflow: Amplification of reference gene primers provided the estimated nucleated cell counts. Assay used: immunoSEQ multiplex PCR; TCRdb lists only in-frame clones, some missing. The V and J calls and clone size were taken over from that table, and D and trimming were inferred from the DNA. Seen here are under 200,000 clones, about 80% observed once, and the top ten hold 1.5% to 1.9%. Trimming took off 7 bases at V and 9 bases at J, with 10 bases between the two ends. CDR3 length equals 12 residues.

This chain links TRBV12-3 or TRBV12-4 with TRBJ1-6; no clear D. The sample comprised peripheral blood. This clonotype was obtained from a human donor in a cohort sampled during active COVID-19. This CDR3 reads CASTKEGSPLHF. The CDR3 DNA reads TGTGCCAGCACGAAGGAGGGTTCACCCCTCCACTTT.